The clone carrying this T cell receptor beta chain appeared many times. The entry originates in a study of neurological immune-mediated disorders. The CDR3 runs to 14 residues. The germline V and J ends were trimmed by 1 base and 2 bases, with 9 bases remaining between them. Germline CDR1 SGHRS, CDR2 YFSETQ. Using its own MiXCR run on the 5' RACE reads, TCRdb lists one record per CDR3 protein. The repertoire holds about 55,000 distinct CDR3 sequences, with 4% to 5.5% as singletons. The sequence came from a man aged 50-60 years with multiple sclerosis. The chain recombines TRBV5-1 with TRBJ2-5; no reliable D call. Sequenced input: PBMCs. The CDR3: CASSLQVPQETQYF. The DNA of the CDR3 is TGCGCCAGCAGCTTGCAAGTACCACAAGAGACCCAGTACTTC.